One and the same sample provided the 11 T cell receptor beta chains below, sequenced in a study of control samples from healthy donors and cancer patients. Data came from immunoSEQ multiplex PCR; TCRdb stores just in-frame clones and leaves some out. The table lists approximately 170,000 clones, about nine tenths of them singletons. The sample comprised blood. The origin of the receptors is a woman under 40 in good health.

The table lists this clone with a count of one. The chain couples TRBV28 to TRBJ2-6; D gene ambiguous. The germline CDR1 and CDR2 sequences are MDHEN and SYDVKM. This CDR3 spans 14 amino acids. Trimming removed 3 bases from V and 2 bases from J, with 5 bases in between. The CDR3: CASSLAPGANVLTF. Written as DNA, the CDR3 is TGTGCCAGCAGTTTGGCACCTGGGGCCAACGTCCTGACTTTC.

V is TRBV15 and J is TRBJ1-1; D uncertain. V was cut by 0 bases and J by 0 bases, with 2 bases left in between. The CDR3 runs 13 residues. Germline CDR1 reads LNHNV; CDR2 reads YYDKDF (reference sequence). CDR3 amino acids: CATSRDMNTEAFF. CDR3 nucleotide sequence: TGTGCCACCAGCAGAGATATGAACACTGAAGCTTTCTTT.

This sequence joins TRBV3-1 (or the pseudogene TRBV3-2) and TRBJ1-1; D is undetermined. The CDR3 extends over 13 amino acids. Trimming stripped 3 bases from V and 0 bases from J, with 5 bases between. The germline V gene encodes CDR1 LGHDT and CDR2 YNNKEL (reference sequence). The CDR3 nucleotides read TGTGCCAGCAGCCAGGGCATGAACACTGAAGCTTTCTTT. Translation: CASSQGMNTEAFF.

CDR3 in amino acids: CASSPRQGYNQPQHF. CDR3 bases: TGTGCCAGCAGTCCGAGACAGGGGTACAATCAGCCCCAGCATTTT. V gene TRBV27 combines with J gene TRBJ1-5; 8 positions match TRBD1. Looked up from germline, CDR1 is MNHEY and CDR2 is SMNVEV (reference sequence). J gave up 3 bases and V 5 bases, and 6 bases lay outside the gene matches. The length of the CDR3 is 15 residues.

Regarding this clone: Within the sample, other DNA sequences also encode this same CDR3. The chain is built from TRBV12-3 or TRBV12-4 and TRBJ2-1; D not certain. The CDR3 spans 11 residues. V lost 4 bases and J 2 bases, leaving 0 bases between the germline ends. The CDR3: CASSSYNEQFF. The DNA for the CDR3 is TGTGCCAGCAGTTCCTACAATGAGCAGTTCTTC.

This clone was detected once. This chain uses TRBV9 with TRBJ1-1; TRBD1 matches 11 bases. This CDR3 has 15 amino acids. CDR1 SGDLS and CDR2 YYNGEE come from the germline V gene. V was clipped by 3 bases and J by 4 bases; unmatched bases: 5. DNA for the CDR3: TGTGCCAGCAGCGGGACAGGGGGCGCGAGCACTGAAGCTTTCTTT. Its protein product is CASSGTGGASTEAFF.

Here the CDR3 DNA reads TGTGCCAGCAGTCTCTGGGGCGGGGGTTCCTACGAGCAGTACTTC. This translates into CASSLWGGGSYEQYF. This chain connects TRBV3-1 (or the pseudogene TRBV3-2) to TRBJ2-7; 7 bases agree with TRBD2. CDR1 and CDR2 from the germline V gene are LGHDT and YNNKEL (reference sequence). The trim removed 6 bases at V and 1 base at J, leaving 9 bases unmatched. CDR3 length: 15 residues.

V gene TRBV11-1 combines with J gene TRBJ2-1, with 8 bases fitting TRBD2. This CDR3 spans 14 amino acids. V lost 5 bases, J lost 6 bases, and 6 bases stayed unmatched. Germline V gene lookup returns CDR1 SGHAT and CDR2 FQDESV (reference sequence). CDR3: CASSPPGLVNEQFF. The CDR3, as DNA: TGTGCCAGCAGCCCGCCGGGACTAGTCAATGAGCAGTTCTTC.

This clone was recorded a few times. V gene TRBV24-1 combines with J gene TRBJ2-1; the match to TRBD2 covers 13 bases. The CDR3 runs to 16 residues. J was trimmed by 5 bases and V by 3 bases; bases with no gene match: 3. From germline, CDR1 is KGHDR and CDR2 SFDVKD. The CDR3 loop is CATSDTSGGDHNEQFF. The CDR3 DNA follows: TGTGCCACCAGTGATACTAGCGGGGGGGACCACAATGAGCAGTTCTTC.

The chain couples TRBV15 to TRBJ2-7; 10 nucleotides match TRBD1. V was pared by 3 bases and J by 3 bases, with 11 bases of the junction left unmatched. The CDR3 is 17 residues long. Germline loops: CDR1 LNHNV, CDR2 YYDKDF (reference sequence). CDR3 sequence reads: CATSRDSPGTGVYEQYF. DNA of the CDR3: TGTGCCACCAGCAGGGATAGCCCCGGGACAGGGGTCTACGAGCAGTACTTC.

J is TRBJ1-6 and V is TRBV30, with TRBD1 identical over 9 bases. V gave up 2 bases and J gave up 8 bases; unmatched junction bases: 7. Germline lookup yields CDR1 GTSNPN and CDR2 SVGIG (reference sequence). The CDR3 runs to 15 residues. In DNA, the CDR3 is TGTGCCTGGAGTTCCCGGACAGGGGTTTATTCACCCCTCCACTTT. Its protein is CAWSSRTGVYSPLHF. Looking up the rest from reference TRBV30 and TRBJ1-6 gives the full variable domain: SQTIHQWPATLVQPVGSPLSLECTVEGTSNPNLYWYRQAAGRGLQLLFYSVGIGQISSEVPQNLSASRPQDRQFILSSKKLLLSDSGFYLCAWSSRTGVYSPLHFGNGTRLTVT.